The 15 T cell receptor beta chains presented below share a single source sample, sequenced in a study of blood T cells in healthy people across ages. For the second PCR, which ran for 7 to 11 cycles, a sample-barcoded 5' primer and a J-beta primer mix were used. TCRdb analysed the 5' RACE reads with MiXCR anew, one entry per CDR3 protein. The sample yields some 860,000 distinct CDR3 sequences, 56% seen once. Sequencing was carried out using blood. The receptors come from a man between 40 and 49 years old in good health.

The CDR3 DNA follows: TGCAGCGTGGAGGGAGCCTACGAGCAGTACTTC. This gives the protein CSVEGAYEQYF. This chain connects TRBV29-1 to TRBJ2-5; tentatively, D is TRBD2 (6 bases). The J call may not be correct, given that the DNA end is closer to TRBJ2-7. The CDR3 runs 11 residues. CDR1 and CDR2 from the germline V gene are SQVTM and ANQGSEA.

This clonotype appeared many times. This chain uses TRBV6-2 or TRBV6-3 with TRBJ2-6, with D hard to call. The CDR3 has 13 residues. Trimming removed 5 bases from V and 2 bases from J, with 4 bases in between. Germline V gene data show CDR1 as MNHEY and CDR2 as SVGEGT. CDR3 DNA sequence: TGTGCCAGCAGTAGTGCTGGGGCCAACGTCCTGACTTTC. This encodes CASSSAGANVLTF.

A few counts support this clonotype. The V gene is TRBV7-2, the J gene TRBJ2-3; TRBD1 agrees at 11 bases. V lost 6 bases, J lost 2 bases, and 4 bases stayed unmatched. CDR3 length equals 15 residues. CDR1 and CDR2 from the germline V gene are SGHTA and FQGNSA. The CDR3 DNA reads as TGTGCCAGCAGTTGGACAGGGGGCATCACAGATACGCAGTATTTT. Residues: CASSWTGGITDTQYF. Full variable domain (rest looked up from reference TRBV7-2 and TRBJ2-3): GAGVSQSPSNKVTEKGKDVELRCDPISGHTALYWYRQSLGQGLEFLIYFQGNSAPDKSGLPSDRFSAERTGGSVSTLTIQRTQQEDSAVYLCASSWTGGITDTQYFGPGTRLTVL.

This clonotype was counted a single time. The DNA of the CDR3 is TGTGCCAGCAGCCGTGGGGGGAGTGCCCACAATGAGCAGTTCTTC. Amino acid sequence: CASSRGGSAHNEQFF. The gene calls are TRBV7-3 and TRBJ2-1; weak D call: TRBD2 (6 bases). Trimming shortened V by 5 bases and J by 5 bases, and 16 bases separated the two germline ends. The CDR3 length is 15 residues. Germline assignment: CDR1 SGHTA and CDR2 FQGTGA. Combining the CDR3 with reference TRBV7-3 and TRBJ2-1 gives the whole variable domain GAGVSQTPSNKVTEKGKYVELRCDPISGHTALYWYRQSLGQGPEFLIYFQGTGAADDSGLPNDRFFAVRPEGSVSTLKIQRTERGDSAVYLCASSRGGSAHNEQFFGPGTRLTVL.

The chain combines TRBV10-3 with TRBJ1-4; D unclear. This CDR3 has 12 amino acids. Germline lookup yields CDR1 ENHRY and CDR2 SYGVKD. The V gene lost 6 bases and the J gene lost 5 bases, with 7 bases spanning the gap. The CDR3 loop reads CAIRGLNEKLFF. The CDR3 region has the DNA TGTGCCATCAGAGGACTAAATGAAAAACTGTTTTTT.

This sequence joins TRBV20-1 and TRBJ2-6; D gene unclear. The CDR3 loop spans 16 amino acids. Trimming took off 3 bases at V and 0 bases at J, with 12 bases between the two ends. From germline, CDR1 is DFQATT and CDR2 SNEGSKA (reference sequence). The CDR3 loop is CSASNGKSSGANVLTF. The CDR3 coding sequence is TGCAGTGCTAGTAACGGAAAAAGCTCTGGGGCCAACGTCCTGACTTTC.

V and J are TRBV6-2 or TRBV6-3 and TRBJ1-1, with D uncertain. The CDR3 sequence is 15 residues long. Germline-derived CDR1 and CDR2 are MNHEY and SVGEGT. Trimming left V 0 bases short and J 7 bases short, with 15 bases between. In DNA form, the CDR3 reads TGTGCCAGCAGTTACTCGATCGGGAGGGTGAATGAAGCTTTCTTT. Amino acids: CASSYSIGRVNEAFF.

This clonotype was seen more than once but under ten times. The CDR3 DNA reads as TGCAGTGCTGGGACTAGCGGGACCTACAATGAGCAGTTCTTC. It specifies CSAGTSGTYNEQFF. The V and J genes are TRBV20-1 and TRBJ2-1; 13 bases are shared with TRBD2. The length of the CDR3 is 14 residues. Germline V gene data show CDR1 as DFQATT and CDR2 as SNEGSKA (reference sequence). The junction had 0 bases not matched to a gene; V was cut back by 5 bases and J by 2 bases.

The V gene is TRBV6-6, the J gene TRBJ2-6; weak D call: TRBD2 (6 bases). The CDR3 totals 17 residues. From germline, CDR1 is MNHNY and CDR2 SVGAGI (reference sequence). Trimming stripped 2 bases from V and 1 base from J, with 12 bases between. Here the CDR3 reads CASSYGQGLSGANVLTF. The DNA of the CDR3 is TGTGCCAGCAGTTACGGGCAGGGACTTTCTGGGGCCAACGTCCTGACTTTC.

Only a few counts were recorded for this clonotype. The V call is TRBV5-1, the J call TRBJ2-4; D remains ambiguous. This CDR3 has 14 residues. V was cut by 0 bases and J by 5 bases, with 9 bases left in between. Germline values: CDR1 SGHRS, CDR2 YFSETQ. DNA for the CDR3: TGCGCCAGCAGCTTGGAAGGGTACCAAAACATTCAGTACTTC. Translation: CASSLEGYQNIQYF.

The chain links TRBV20-1 to TRBJ2-7; D is unclear. Germline V CDR1 and CDR2: DFQATT, SNEGSKA (reference sequence). With 3 bases removed from V and 4 bases from J, the gap between germline ends came to 16 bases. The CDR3 is 14 amino acids. The CDR3 DNA sequence: TGCAGTGCTAGGAGGAATCCCGCCCTTTACGAGCAGTACTTC. This encodes CSARRNPALYEQYF.

The genes are TRBV7-6 and TRBJ2-2; 9 positions agree with TRBD1. The J segment lost 4 bases and the V segment lost 3 bases, leaving 12 bases of the junction unmatched. Germline values: CDR1 SGHVS, CDR2 FNYEAQ. This CDR3 spans 18 amino acids. As DNA, the CDR3 is TGTGCCAGCAGCTTTATTTACAGGGGGCGAATGAGCACCGGGGAGCTGTTTTTT. Translation gives CASSFIYRGRMSTGELFF.

V usage is TRBV12-3 or TRBV12-4 and J usage is TRBJ2-7; a possible D gene is TRBD2 (7 bases). The J call may be mistaken, given a closer DNA end match to TRBJ2-4. This CDR3 has 15 amino acids. Here the CDR3 reads CASSLTGGFENIQYF. The CDR3 region has the DNA TGTGCCAGCAGTTTGACGGGGGGCTTCGAAAACATTCAGTACTTC.

This chain uses TRBV12-3 or TRBV12-4 with TRBJ2-5, with 9 bases lining up with TRBD2. The CDR3 is 18 amino acids. The ends lost 6 bases at V and 11 bases at J; junction bases unmatched: 25. This CDR3 reads CASSPVGTSRNRMNEQYF. CDR3 coding DNA: TGTGCCAGCAGCCCCGTCGGGACTAGCAGAAATAGGATGAATGAGCAGTACTTC.

DNA for the CDR3: TGTGCCAGCAGGCTGCCTTCACCTCCTGGAAACACTGAAGCTTTCTTT. Translating it yields CASRLPSPPGNTEAFF. J is TRBJ1-1 and V is TRBV12-3 or TRBV12-4; no clear D gene. The CDR3 extends over 16 amino acids. Deletions cut 6 bases from V and 2 bases from J, with 19 bases between.